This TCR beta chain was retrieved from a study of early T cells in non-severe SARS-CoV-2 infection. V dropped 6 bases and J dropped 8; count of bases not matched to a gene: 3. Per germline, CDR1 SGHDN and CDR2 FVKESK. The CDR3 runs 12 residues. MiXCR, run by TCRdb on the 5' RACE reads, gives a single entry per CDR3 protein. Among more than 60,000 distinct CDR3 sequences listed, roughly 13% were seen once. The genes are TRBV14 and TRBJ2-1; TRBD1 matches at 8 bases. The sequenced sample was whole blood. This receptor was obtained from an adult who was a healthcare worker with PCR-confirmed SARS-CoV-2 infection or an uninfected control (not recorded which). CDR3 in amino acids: CASSQGAYEQFF. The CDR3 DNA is TGTGCCAGCAGTCAGGGGGCTTATGAGCAGTTCTTC. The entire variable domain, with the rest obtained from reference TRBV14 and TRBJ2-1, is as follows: EAGVTQFPSHSVIEKGQTVTLRCDPISGHDNLYWYRRVMGKEIKFLLHFVKESKQDESGMPNNRFLAERTGGTYSTLKVQPAELEDSGVYFCASSQGAYEQFFGPGTRLTVL.